Following are 25 T cell receptor beta chains from one sample sequenced in a study of blood T cell repertoires in COVID-19. Measured with immunoSEQ multiplex PCR; TCRdb has only the in-frame clones, and not every one. The data contain approximately 300,000 clones, approximately 90% of them seen just once; the ten biggest clones take up roughly 3.6%. Sample: PBMCs or T cells enriched from blood (not recorded which). These receptors came from a woman aged 25 to 45 who had been exposed to COVID-19.

V and J are TRBV7-9 and TRBJ1-4; no clear D gene. V gave up 2 bases and J gave up 7 bases, with 17 bases separating them. From germline, CDR1 is SEHNR and CDR2 FQNEAQ (reference sequence). The CDR3 has 16 residues. The CDR3 protein is CASSLYWGGPSEKLFF. As DNA, the CDR3 is TGTGCCAGCAGCTTATATTGGGGAGGGCCGAGTGAAAAACTGTTTTTT.

The chain carries TRBV5-8 and TRBJ2-1; 8 bases map to TRBD2. Trimming cost V 6 bases and J 4 bases; bases outside gene matches: 6. Germline V gene data show CDR1 as SGHTS and CDR2 as YDEGEE. The CDR3 is made up of 14 amino acids. The CDR3 DNA follows: TGTGCCAGCACTCGGCGGGGGGTGTACAATGAGCAGTTCTTC. This gives the protein CASTRRGVYNEQFF.

V gene TRBV12-3 or TRBV12-4 combines with J gene TRBJ1-1, with D tentatively TRBD1 (5 bases). The CDR3 extends over 13 amino acids. The germline V and J ends were trimmed by 8 bases and 4 bases, with 14 bases remaining between them. The CDR3 is CASSWGQGTEAFF. The DNA for the CDR3 is TGTGCCAGCTCATGGGGTCAGGGCACTGAAGCTTTCTTT.

The gene calls are TRBV15 and TRBJ2-5; D possibly corresponds to TRBD2 (6 bases). Trimming pared 3 bases from V and 5 bases from J, leaving 19 bases between. The CDR3 is 16 residues long. Germline V gives CDR1 LNHNV, CDR2 YYDKDF (reference sequence). CDR3 residues: CATSRSQRAIVETQYF. The CDR3 DNA reads TGTGCCACCAGCAGGAGCCAGCGGGCGATCGTCGAGACCCAGTACTTC.

The rearrangement uses TRBV19 and TRBJ1-4, with 11 bases identical to TRBD1. J gave up 1 base and V 9 bases, and 10 bases lay outside the gene matches. This CDR3 has 17 residues. In germline, CDR1 is LNHDA, CDR2 SQIVND (reference sequence). The CDR3 coding sequence is TGTGCCAGCAGAAACCCGGGGACAGGGGGAACTAATGAAAAACTGTTTTTT. It codes for CASRNPGTGGTNEKLFF.

The CDR3 DNA reads TGTGCCAGCAGCTTGAGAGGGATAGCTAATGAAAAACTGTTTTTT. The encoded protein is CASSLRGIANEKLFF. The chain joins TRBV5-6 to TRBJ1-4; D gene uncertain. This CDR3 has 15 residues. V shed 1 base and J shed 3 bases, with 10 bases lying between them. Germline assignment: CDR1 SGHDT and CDR2 YYEEEE.

The genes are TRBV18 and TRBJ2-2; TRBD2 matches 10 bases. The V gene's germline CDR1 is KGHSH and CDR2 LQKENI. This CDR3 comprises 18 residues. Trimming removed 3 bases from V and 2 bases from J; junction bases left unmatched: 9. CDR3 region: CASSPGPRTSGNTGELFF. The CDR3, as DNA: TGTGCCAGCTCACCGGGACCCCGGACTAGCGGAAACACCGGGGAGCTGTTTTTT.

The gene calls are TRBV6-6 and TRBJ1-2, with D possibly TRBD1 on 5 matching bases. Germline CDR1 MNHNY, CDR2 SVGAGI (reference sequence). This CDR3 contains 14 residues. V lost 6 bases and J 8 bases, leaving 19 bases between the germline ends. CDR3: CASSQRGKARGYTF. For the CDR3, the DNA is TGTGCCAGCAGCCAAAGGGGCAAGGCAAGGGGCTACACCTTC.

The CDR3 sequence: CASSWGQKVSPLHF. Here the CDR3 DNA reads TGTGCCAGCAGCTGGGGACAGAAAGTTTCACCCCTCCACTTT. The rearrangement uses TRBV3-1 (or the pseudogene TRBV3-2) and TRBJ1-6, with 7 bases that match TRBD1. The J segment lost 9 bases and the V segment lost 5 bases, leaving 7 bases of the junction unmatched. The CDR3 runs 14 residues. Germline V CDR1 and CDR2: LGHDT, YNNKEL (reference sequence).

This clone showed up just once. The chain joins TRBV6-5 to TRBJ1-2, with 9 bases lining up with TRBD1. The CDR3 covers 15 residues. V was clipped by 0 bases and J by 4 bases; unmatched bases: 3. The germline gives CDR1 MNHEY, CDR2 SVGAGI. CDR3 in DNA: TGTGCCAGCAGTTACTCGGGACAGGGCTTCTATGGCTACACCTTC. This codes for CASSYSGQGFYGYTF.

The V call is TRBV5-4, the J call TRBJ1-2; 10 bases map to TRBD1. The CDR3 spans 15 residues. CDR1 and CDR2 from the germline V gene are SGHNT and YYREEE (reference sequence). Trimming cost V 4 bases and J 0 bases; bases outside gene matches: 3. CDR3 in DNA: TGTGCCAGCAGCCCCGGGACAGGGGCTAACTATGGCTACACCTTC. Its translation is CASSPGTGANYGYTF.

The V call is TRBV5-1, the J call TRBJ2-3; 7 bases agree with TRBD1. This CDR3 has 20 amino acids. The ends lost 4 bases at V and 0 bases at J; junction bases unmatched: 20. Per the germline V gene, CDR1 is SGHRS and CDR2 is YFSETQ. CDR3 DNA: TGCGCCAGCAGCCTGGGTCGCACGACAGGGATACGAGCTAGCACAGATACGCAGTATTTT. Protein: CASSLGRTTGIRASTDTQYF.

This chain uses TRBV7-9 with TRBJ1-3, with D unclear. Germline CDR1 and CDR2: SEHNR and FQNEAQ (reference sequence). Trimming pared 2 bases from V and 0 bases from J, leaving 5 bases between. The CDR3 length is 14 residues. DNA for the CDR3: TGTGCCAGCAGCTTAACAGACTCTGGAAACACCATATATTTT. This sequence encodes CASSLTDSGNTIYF.

A remark on this clone: An end of the junction does not agree with germline; a read error may underlie this. The chain carries TRBV4-2 and TRBJ2-3, with D possibly being TRBD2 (7 bases). CDR1 is LGHNA, CDR2 YNFKEQ, per germline. The CDR3 totals 15 residues. The CDR3 DNA reads TGTGCCAGCAGCCAATGGCGGGGGCGCACGGATACGCAGTATTTT. Encoded protein: CASSQWRGRTDTQYF.

The V call is TRBV24-1, the J call TRBJ2-6, with TRBD1 matching 10 bases. The CDR3 is 20 residues long. CDR1 is KGHDR and CDR2 is SFDVKD in the germline V gene. V lost 5 bases and J lost 3; bases outside the gene matches: 15. CDR3 coding DNA: TGTGCCACCAGTGCGGCCGGACGGGACAGGGGTTTCTTTGGGGCCAACGTCCTGACTTTC. Protein sequence: CATSAAGRDRGFFGANVLTF.

The chain employs TRBV7-2 and TRBJ1-2; D is undetermined. Germline CDR1 reads SGHTA; CDR2 reads FQGNSA. The CDR3 is made up of 16 amino acids. Trimming took 2 bases from V and 2 from J, leaving 15 bases between them. CDR3 sequence reads: CASSLFLIQQNYGYTF. CDR3 bases: TGTGCCAGCAGCTTATTTCTTATTCAACAGAACTATGGCTACACCTTC.

J is TRBJ1-2 and V is TRBV27; 7 nucleotides align to TRBD1. CDR1 and CDR2 (germline): MNHEY, SMNVEV (reference sequence). The CDR3 has 17 residues. After removal of 3 bases from V and 6 bases from J, the junction contained 16 bases not matched to a gene. CDR3 coding DNA: TGTGCCAGCAGTTTCGCGGGACAGAATAGAAACCTGGATGGCTACACCTTC. Protein sequence: CASSFAGQNRNLDGYTF.

The chain uses TRBV3-1 (or the pseudogene TRBV3-2) and TRBJ2-7; 8 bases are a match to TRBD2. The J segment lost 3 bases and the V segment lost 0 bases, leaving 4 bases of the junction unmatched. The V gene's germline CDR1 is LGHDT and CDR2 YNNKEL (reference sequence). The CDR3 has 15 residues. CDR3 loop: CASSQDLSGIYEQYF. For the CDR3, the DNA is TGTGCCAGCAGCCAAGATCTTAGCGGGATCTACGAGCAGTACTTC.

The chain couples TRBV7-9 to TRBJ1-6; no firm D call. Trimming removed 1 base from V and 9 bases from J, with 10 bases in between. The CDR3 length is 14 residues. Germline CDR1 SEHNR, CDR2 FQNEAQ (reference sequence). The CDR3 coding sequence is TGTGCCAGCAGCTTAGGGACTATCGGTTCACCCCTCCACTTT. Protein: CASSLGTIGSPLHF.

The chain couples TRBV7-9 to TRBJ1-2; possibly TRBD1 for D (5 bases). Germline-derived CDR1 and CDR2 are SEHNR and FQNEAQ (reference sequence). The V gene lost 1 base and the J gene lost 3 bases, with 12 bases spanning the gap. CDR3 length: 15 amino acids. Here the CDR3 DNA reads TGTGCCAGCAGCTTAGTAGGGGATGTTGACTATGGCTACACCTTC. This translates into CASSLVGDVDYGYTF.

The chain has TRBV27 and TRBJ2-7; no clear D gene. V was trimmed by 8 bases and J by 1 base, leaving 21 bases between them. The CDR3 sequence is 16 residues long. CDR1 is MNHEY and CDR2 is SMNVEV in the germline V gene (reference sequence). The CDR3: CASAARGSPFSYEQYF. The CDR3 DNA sequence: TGTGCCAGCGCAGCGCGCGGTTCGCCGTTTTCCTACGAGCAGTACTTC.

V is TRBV7-8 and J is TRBJ1-5; maybe TRBD1 (5 bases). The CDR3 sequence is 14 residues long. Per germline, CDR1 SGHVS and CDR2 FQNEAQ. V was trimmed by 1 base and J by 5 bases, leaving 9 bases between them. CDR3 residues: CASSLVDSYQPQHF. The CDR3 DNA is TGTGCCAGCAGCTTAGTCGACAGCTATCAGCCCCAGCATTTT.

The CDR3 region is CASSLGPAGSPPNTGELFF. The CDR3 DNA is TGTGCCAGCAGCTTAGGGCCTGCGGGCAGCCCGCCGAACACCGGGGAGCTGTTTTTT. J is TRBJ2-2 and V is TRBV7-2; possible D gene TRBD2, 5 bases. The CDR3 runs to 19 residues. Trimming took off 1 base at V and 0 bases at J, with 18 bases between the two ends. Germline values: CDR1 SGHTA, CDR2 FQGNSA.

The V call is TRBV6-5, the J call TRBJ1-2, with 8 bases identical to TRBD1. Trimming removed 0 bases from V and 2 bases from J; junction bases left unmatched: 5. The CDR3 consists of 16 residues. Per the germline V gene, CDR1 is MNHEY and CDR2 is SVGAGI. The CDR3 protein is CASSYSIRGRNYGYTF. In DNA, the CDR3 is TGTGCCAGCAGTTACTCGATCAGGGGGCGAAACTATGGCTACACCTTC.

The chain has TRBV5-1 and TRBJ2-7; D gene uncertain. The germline V and J ends were trimmed by 4 bases and 5 bases, with 7 bases remaining between them. Per germline, CDR1 SGHRS and CDR2 YFSETQ. This CDR3 contains 11 residues. CDR3 residues: CASSEANEQYF. The CDR3 nucleotides read TGCGCCAGCAGCGAGGCCAACGAGCAGTACTTC.